The following is a T cell receptor beta chain sequence with its context. The sample is drawn from a study of blood T cell repertoires in COVID-19. CDR1 is LGHDT, CDR2 YNNKEL, per germline (reference sequence). V was trimmed by 0 bases and J by 6 bases, leaving 8 bases between them. The CDR3 has 14 amino acids. Cohort assignment relied on participant-reported clinical history. Sequenced by immunoSEQ multiplex PCR; TCRdb stores in-frame clones only, minus some. Of roughly 260,000 clones in the sample, about nine tenths were seen once. What was sequenced was PBMCs or T cells enriched from blood (not recorded which). This receptor was identified in a woman aged 30 to 39 with acute COVID-19. The chain couples TRBV3-1 (or the pseudogene TRBV3-2) to TRBJ2-2, with D hard to call. CDR3 DNA sequence: TGTGCCAGCAGCCAAGACCTAGTTTCCGGGGAGCTGTTTTTT. Amino acids: CASSQDLVSGELFF.